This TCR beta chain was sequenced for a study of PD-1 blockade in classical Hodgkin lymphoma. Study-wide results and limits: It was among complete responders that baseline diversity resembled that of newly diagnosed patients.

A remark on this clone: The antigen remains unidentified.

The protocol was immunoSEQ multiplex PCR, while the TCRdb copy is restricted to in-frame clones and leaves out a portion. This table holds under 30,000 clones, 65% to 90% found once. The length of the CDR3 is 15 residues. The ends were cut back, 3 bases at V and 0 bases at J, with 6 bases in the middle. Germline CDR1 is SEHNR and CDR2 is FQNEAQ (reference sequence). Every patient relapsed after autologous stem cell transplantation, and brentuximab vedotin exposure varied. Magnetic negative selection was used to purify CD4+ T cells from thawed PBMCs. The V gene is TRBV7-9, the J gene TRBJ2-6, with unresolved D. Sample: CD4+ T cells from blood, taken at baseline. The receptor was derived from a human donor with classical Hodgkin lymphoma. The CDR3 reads CASSFSASGANVLTF. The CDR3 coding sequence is TGTGCCAGCAGCTTTTCGGCCTCTGGGGCCAACGTCCTGACTTTC.